Listed here are 6 T cell receptor beta chains from one sample, sequenced in a study of T cell repertoires in cytomegalovirus infection. Each CDR3 protein is one row after TCRdb ran MiXCR on the reads. Among a few hundred thousand distinct CDR3 sequences listed, roughly 22% were seen once. The sample consisted of CD8+ T cells from PBMCs. The receptors were gathered from a human donor in good health (CMV status not recorded). Some clones in this sample may be carry-over from other donors' samples.

This clonotype has only a few counts. The rearrangement uses TRBV19 and TRBJ2-1; D possibly corresponds to TRBD1 (6 bases). CDR1 is LNHDA and CDR2 is SQIVND in the germline V gene (reference sequence). The CDR3 contains 20 residues. Trimming cost V 0 bases and J 3 bases, with 24 bases left between them. The CDR3 reads CASSIDNQGPSMKVYNEQFF. The CDR3 DNA follows: TGTGCCAGTAGTATAGATAATCAGGGGCCCTCAATGAAGGTCTACAATGAGCAGTTCTTC.

The CDR3 DNA follows: TGTGCCAGCAGCCAAGATGCGTCGGGGGCAAAAGAGACCCAGTACTTC. Residues: CASSQDASGAKETQYF. The chain recombines TRBV3-1 with TRBJ2-5; D is possibly TRBD1 or TRBD2 (6 bases each). Germline CDR1 reads LGHDT; CDR2 reads YNNKEL (reference sequence). V was cut by 0 bases and J by 3 bases, with 14 bases left in between. There are 16 residues in the CDR3.

There are a few counts of this clonotype. The gene calls are TRBV20-1 and TRBJ1-2; D remains ambiguous. V dropped 0 bases and J dropped 3 bases, with 14 bases sitting between them. Germline values: CDR1 DFQATT, CDR2 SNEGSKA (reference sequence). The CDR3 contains 15 residues. The CDR3 loop is CSARDINGGDYGYTF. CDR3 nucleotides: TGCAGTGCTAGAGATATAAACGGAGGAGACTATGGCTACACCTTC.

The gene calls are TRBV18 and TRBJ1-1; D is unresolved. Germline-derived CDR1 and CDR2 are KGHSH and LQKENI. The CDR3 has 15 amino acids. Trimming stripped 2 bases from V and 0 bases from J, with 10 bases between. The CDR3 coding sequence is TGTGCCAGCTCACCAAAGGGAGAAATGAACACTGAAGCTTTCTTT. Its translation is CASSPKGEMNTEAFF.

This clonotype has a count of ten or more. The V call is TRBV11-3, the J call TRBJ2-1; no reliable D call. The germline V and J ends were trimmed by 2 bases and 2 bases, with 4 bases remaining between them. This CDR3 comprises 13 residues. Per the germline V gene, CDR1 is SGHNT and CDR2 is YENEEA. CDR3 sequence: CASSLRTYNEQFF. The CDR3 coding sequence is TGTGCCAGCAGCTTACGGACCTACAATGAGCAGTTCTTC.

The chain combines TRBV23-1 with TRBJ2-3; D not certain. TRBV23-1 is filed as an ORF, its function uncertain. Trimming cost V 6 bases and J 3 bases, with 16 bases left between them. This CDR3 is built from 15 residues. CDR3 residues: CASSPFGWGTDTQYF. CDR3 in DNA: TGCGCCAGCAGCCCTTTTGGGTGGGGAACAGATACGCAGTATTTT.